This T cell receptor beta chain is drawn from a study of T cells in Graves' hyperthyroidism and ophthalmopathy. Study-wide results and caveats: Blood also showed most of the thyroid clonotypes that were expanded above 0.001. In validation, the model predicted ophthalmopathy. These predictions came a median roughly 6 months before onset.

Points on this clonotype: Its matching antigen is unknown.

Amplification yielded TCR beta CDR3 regions, with RNA transcripts as the source. The study used the HTBI primer set for a first-round RT-PCR of the TCR CDR3. MiXCR, run by TCRdb on the multiplex PCR reads, gives a single entry per CDR3 protein. The table has about 710,000 distinct CDR3 sequences, about 16% seen once. Not enrolled were patients with uncontrolled infection, other autoimmune disease, pregnancy or lactation. PBMCs were collected from an approximately 10 ml volume of fresh peripheral blood. Material for sequencing was blood. The source is a man aged 18 to 29 with Graves' hyperthyroidism.

The CDR3 nucleotides read TGCAGCGTTGGGACAGGCTTCTACAATGAGCAGTTCTTC. Its protein is CSVGTGFYNEQFF. The chain recombines TRBV29-1 with TRBJ2-1, with TRBD1 matching over 7 bases. The V gene's germline CDR1 is SQVTM and CDR2 ANQGSEA. The J segment lost 3 bases and the V segment lost 4 bases, leaving 3 bases of the junction unmatched. This CDR3 comprises 13 residues.